The rows below give T cell receptor beta chains drawn from one sample of a study of shared clonotypes between healthy human individuals. Profiling relied on immunoSEQ multiplex PCR, and the TCRdb table lists in-frame clones only, not all of them. The table has about 2 million clones, approximately 94% seen once. Sequenced material: naive CD8+ T cells sorted from blood. The receptor set was obtained from a man aged 18-30 years in good health. Both conserved end residues are part of each CDR3. D genes are given only for firm matches. Clone size appears in some rows only: once, few, many, or a class for an expanded clone.

v_call,j_call,clone_size,d_call,cdr3_aa,cdr3_nt
TRBV4-1,TRBJ2-7,.,TRBD2,CASSQVPGGYGEQYF,TGCGCCAGCAGCCAAGTCCCGGGGGGTTATGGGGAGCAGTACTTC
TRBV28,TRBJ1-5,.,.,CASNPALLLNQPQHF,TGTGCCAGCAATCCGGCCCTCCTCCTAAACCAGCCCCAGCATTTT
TRBV29-1,TRBJ1-2,.,.,CSVKNQGGGYTF,TGCAGCGTAAAAAACCAGGGAGGAGGCTACACCTTC
TRBV7-9,TRBJ2-2,few,.,CASSLNTGELFF,TGTGCCAGCAGCTTAAACACCGGGGAGCTGTTTTTT
TRBV19,TRBJ1-1,.,.,CASQRVLNTEAFF,TGTGCCAGCCAAAGGGTCTTGAACACTGAAGCTTTCTTT
TRBV30,TRBJ2-3,.,TRBD2,CAWSVGDYLTDTQYF,TGTGCCTGGAGTGTAGGGGACTATCTTACAGATACGCAGTATTTT
TRBV7-9,TRBJ2-1,.,.,CASSWGDNEQFF,TGTGCCAGCAGCTGGGGGGACAATGAGCAGTTCTTC
TRBV29-1,TRBJ2-3,.,.,CSVEEGARATDTQYF,TGCAGCGTTGAAGAAGGGGCACGAGCCACAGATACGCAGTATTTT
TRBV9,TRBJ2-2,once,TRBD1,CASSRQGPARYTGELFF,TGTGCCAGCAGTCGACAGGGGCCCGCACGATACACCGGGGAGCTGTTTTTT
TRBV7-9,TRBJ1-5,.,TRBD1,CASSKTGNSNQPQHF,TGTGCCAGCAGCAAGACAGGGAATAGCAATCAGCCCCAGCATTTT
TRBV18,TRBJ2-5,.,TRBD2,CASSPVGLAGLGETQYF,TGTGCCAGCTCACCAGTGGGACTAGCGGGATTGGGCGAGACCCAGTACTTC
TRBV27,TRBJ2-2,.,.,CASSLAGSLSNTGELFF,TGTGCCAGCAGTTTGGCAGGGTCGCTTTCGAACACCGGGGAGCTGTTTTTT
TRBV7-9,TRBJ2-5,.,TRBD1,CASSGEGATQETQYF,TGTGCCAGCAGCGGAGAGGGGGCTACACAAGAGACCCAGTACTTC
TRBV5-6,TRBJ2-7,.,TRBD1,CASSLTPGQGPSSYEQYF,TGTGCCAGCAGCTTGACCCCGGGACAGGGGCCTAGCTCCTACGAGCAGTACTTC
TRBV4-3,TRBJ2-3,.,TRBD2,CASSQEDSGSPDTQYF,TGCGCCAGCAGCCAAGAAGACAGCGGGAGCCCAGATACGCAGTATTTT
TRBV19,TRBJ2-4,.,.,CASSPGLGIQYF,TGTGCCAGTAGTCCAGGTCTCGGCATTCAGTACTTC
TRBV7-6,TRBJ2-7,.,TRBD2,CASGDYNYEQYF,TGTGCCAGCGGGGACTATAACTACGAGCAGTACTTC
TRBV28,TRBJ2-4,.,.,CASSLNSQYPLLAKNIQYF,TGTGCCAGCAGTTTAAACAGCCAGTACCCCTTACTAGCCAAAAACATTCAGTACTTC
TRBV4-1,TRBJ2-5,.,.,CASSQDGGPETQYF,TGCGCCAGCAGCCAGGACGGGGGGCCGGAGACCCAGTACTTC
TRBV4-1,TRBJ2-1,.,TRBD2,CASSQDQEGVLAENNEQFF,TGCGCCAGCAGCCAAGATCAGGAAGGGGTACTAGCGGAAAACAATGAGCAGTTCTTC
TRBV27,TRBJ1-5,.,.,CASSFLGAGQPQHF,TGTGCCAGCAGTTTTCTGGGGGCCGGTCAGCCCCAGCATTTT
TRBV19,TRBJ2-5,.,.,CASSIAPWETQYF,TGTGCCAGTAGTATAGCGCCGTGGGAGACCCAGTACTTC